This T cell receptor beta chain was identified in a study of cytomegalovirus exposure and HLA in healthy donors. Nominal health characterized the donors when sampled, though unrecorded immune exposures were likely. The PCR contained 60 Vbeta and 13 Jbeta primers. The protocol was immunoSEQ multiplex PCR, while the TCRdb copy is restricted to in-frame clones and leaves out a portion. The sample lists fewer than 90,000 clones; around 74% were seen once. Germline lookup yields CDR1 SEHNR and CDR2 FQNEAQ (reference sequence). J lost 7 bases, V lost 2 bases, and 17 bases had no gene match. This CDR3 spans 18 amino acids.

Sequenced material: PBMCs. This receptor was taken from a man aged 25-40 years in good health and CMV-seropositive. This chain uses TRBV7-9 with TRBJ2-7; 10 nucleotides line up with TRBD2. CDR3 in DNA: TGTGCCAGCAGCTTAAGCGGACTAGCGGTCAGTTCTCCTCGGGAGCAGTACTTC. As protein: CASSLSGLAVSSPREQYF.